This is a list of T cell receptor beta chains from one sample in a study of blood T cell repertoires in COVID-19. Produced via immunoSEQ multiplex PCR; TCRdb's table is partial and in-frame only. The sample records some 100,000 clones, around nine tenths being singletons. Input material: peripheral blood. The receptor set was obtained from a man between 45 and 60 years old with acute or convalescent COVID-19. Both conserved end residues are part of each CDR3. A D gene is named only where the DNA matches it firmly. Some rows mark clone size as missing; the rest say once, few, many or name a class of expanded clone.

TRBD1,-,TRBJ2-7,TRBV11-2,CASSLGTGYEQYF,TGTGCCAGCAGCTTAGGGACAGGGTACGAGCAGTACTTC
-,-,TRBJ1-1,TRBV12-3/TRBV12-4,CASRGRRVTEAFF,TGTGCCAGCAGGGGACGGAGGGTCACTGAAGCTTTCTTT
TRBD1,-,TRBJ2-5,TRBV6-6,CASSYVGTAQETQYF,TGTGCCAGCAGTTACGTCGGGACAGCTCAAGAGACCCAGTACTTC
-,-,TRBJ1-2,TRBV12-3/TRBV12-4,CASSQTTPYGYTF,TGTGCCAGCAGCCAGACAACACCCTATGGCTACACCTTC
TRBD2,once,TRBJ2-7,TRBV5-8,CASSPGGARVYEQYF,TGTGCCAGCAGCCCGGGGGGAGCCAGGGTCTACGAGCAGTACTTC
TRBD1,once,TRBJ1-2,TRBV6-5,CASSQTTGTYGYTF,TGTGCCAGCAGTCAAACGACAGGGACCTATGGCTACACCTTC
-,-,TRBJ1-1,TRBV7-9,CASSLVYRGSEAFF,TGTGCCAGCAGCTTAGTTTATAGAGGGTCTGAAGCTTTCTTT
-,-,TRBJ1-5,TRBV28,CASSITGTLGQPQHF,TGTGCCAGCAGTATAACCGGGACATTAGGCCAGCCCCAGCATTTT
-,-,TRBJ2-3,TRBV18,CASSAYKGSDTQYF,TGTGCCAGCTCCGCTTACAAGGGGTCAGATACGCAGTATTTT
TRBD2,few,TRBJ2-7,TRBV10-1,CASSDGGRANF,TGCGCCAGCAGTGACGGCGGGAGGGCTAACTTC
-,-,TRBJ2-7,TRBV27,CASRYNRADYEQYF,TGTGCCAGCCGATACAACAGGGCGGACTACGAGCAGTACTTC
TRBD2,-,TRBJ2-7,TRBV7-9,CASSSRTSGNYEQYF,TGTGCCAGCAGCTCCCGGACTAGCGGGAACTACGAGCAGTACTTC
TRBD1,-,TRBJ1-2,TRBV19,CASSIPGQGYGYTF,TGTGCCAGTAGTATTCCGGGACAGGGCTATGGCTACACCTTC
-,-,TRBJ1-2,TRBV29-1,CSVERRLNYGYTF,TGCAGCGTTGAGCGGCGACTCAACTATGGCTACACCTTC
-,-,TRBJ1-5,TRBV18,CASSGSSNQPQHF,TGTGCCAGCTCTGGCAGTTCGAATCAGCCCCAGCATTTT
TRBD2,-,TRBJ2-5,TRBV14,CASSPGASGTETQYF,TGTGCCAGCAGCCCCGGGGCTAGCGGGACAGAGACCCAGTACTTC
-,-,TRBJ2-7,TRBV5-7,CASSLVYVGAYEQYF,TGTGCCAGCAGCTTGGTGTACGTAGGAGCGTACGAGCAGTACTTC
-,-,TRBJ2-1,TRBV19,CASSIEVSSYNEQFF,TGTGCCAGTAGTATAGAGGTGAGCTCCTACAATGAGCAGTTCTTC
-,once,TRBJ1-5,TRBV6-1,CASSEAQGGGGQPQHF,TGTGCCAGCAGTGAAGCACAGGGCGGGGGGGGTCAGCCCCAGCATTTT
TRBD1,-,TRBJ1-3,TRBV5-1,CASRPGTARNTIYF,TGCGCCAGCAGACCGGGGACAGCAAGAAACACCATATATTTT
TRBD1,few,TRBJ2-7,TRBV7-9,CASSLGQGPTYEQYF,TGTGCCAGCAGCTTAGGACAGGGGCCTACCTACGAGCAGTACTTC
-,-,TRBJ2-2,TRBV12-3/TRBV12-4,CASSPDTGELFF,TGTGCCAGCAGTCCAGACACCGGGGAGCTGTTTTTT
TRBD1,once,TRBJ2-7,TRBV19,CASSIGDRAVYEQYF,TGTGCCAGTAGTATAGGGGACAGGGCGGTCTACGAGCAGTACTTC
TRBD2,few,TRBJ2-1,TRBV11-3,CASSLGTSGSSYNEQFF,TGTGCCAGCAGCTTAGGGACTAGCGGGAGTTCCTACAATGAGCAGTTCTTC
-,-,TRBJ1-1,TRBV4-2,CASSQGHRNTEAFF,TGTGCCAGCAGCCAGGGGCACAGGAACACTGAAGCTTTCTTT
-,once,TRBJ2-1,TRBV5-6,CASSWGDSHGWEQFF,TGTGCCAGCAGCTGGGGGGACTCCCACGGGTGGGAGCAGTTCTTC
TRBD1,few,TRBJ1-1,TRBV5-4,CASSLEGAQGLGTEAFF,TGTGCCAGCAGCTTGGAGGGGGCCCAGGGACTTGGGACTGAAGCTTTCTTT
-,-,TRBJ2-7,TRBV14,CASSLRGVGGEQYF,TGTGCCAGCAGCCTTAGAGGGGTAGGGGGCGAGCAGTACTTC
TRBD1,-,TRBJ1-6,TRBV3-1/TRBV3-2,CASTRTGSNSPLHF,TGTGCCAGCACCCGGACAGGATCTAATTCACCCCTCCACTTT
-,-,TRBJ2-7,TRBV5-8,CASSPVSYEQYF,TGTGCCAGCAGCCCGGTGTCCTACGAGCAGTACTTC
-,-,TRBJ1-5,TRBV6-4,CASSDRGGGLPDQPQHF,TGTGCCAGCAGTGACCGGGGAGGCGGTTTGCCGGATCAGCCCCAGCATTTT
TRBD2,-,TRBJ2-7,TRBV7-6,CASSSLAGALDQYF,TGTGCCAGCAGCTCACTAGCGGGAGCCCTCGACCAGTACTTC
-,-,TRBJ2-3,TRBV5-1,CASGLSASDTQYF,TGCGCCAGCGGGCTATCCGCATCAGATACGCAGTATTTT
TRBD1,-,TRBJ2-1,TRBV7-3,CASSAVGTGTNEQFF,TGTGCCAGCAGCGCGGTCGGGACAGGGACCAATGAGCAGTTCTTC
-,once,TRBJ1-1,TRBV5-1,CASSLAVTGTEAFF,TGCGCCAGCAGCTTGGCAGTAACAGGGACTGAAGCTTTCTTT
TRBD1,-,TRBJ1-1,TRBV3-1/TRBV3-2,CASSQVGGGFTEAFF,TGTGCCAGCAGCCAAGTAGGAGGGGGCTTCACTGAAGCTTTCTTT
-,-,TRBJ1-6,TRBV5-1,CASSLTGTNSPLHF,TGCGCCAGCAGCTTGACGGGAACTAATTCACCCCTCCACTTT
TRBD1,-,TRBJ1-1,TRBV6-5,CASSPGDREAFF,TGTGCCAGCAGCCCCGGGGACAGGGAAGCTTTCTTT
-,-,TRBJ1-5,TRBV2,CASSEGDNSNQPQHF,TGTGCCAGCAGTGAAGGAGACAATAGCAATCAGCCCCAGCATTTT
TRBD1,-,TRBJ1-2,TRBV19,CASSIPEGRGYYGYTF,TGTGCCAGTAGTATCCCCGAAGGCAGGGGGTACTATGGCTACACCTTC
-,-,TRBJ2-1,TRBV12-3/TRBV12-4,CASSFGLRNEQFF,TGTGCCAGCAGTTTCGGACTACGCAATGAGCAGTTCTTC
-,-,TRBJ1-5,TRBV28,CASVGAGQNQPQHF,TGTGCCAGCGTAGGGGCAGGACAAAATCAGCCCCAGCATTTT
-,-,TRBJ2-3,TRBV11-2,CASSLGLTDTQYF,TGTGCCAGCAGCTTAGGGCTCACAGATACGCAGTATTTT
-,-,TRBJ2-7,TRBV27,CASKKTWESSYEQYF,TGTGCCAGCAAGAAGACGTGGGAGAGCTCCTACGAGCAGTACTTC
-,-,TRBJ2-5,TRBV7-9,CASSLARGGETQYF,TGTGCCAGCAGCTTAGCCAGGGGTGGGGAGACCCAGTACTTC
-,-,TRBJ2-3,TRBV2,CASSFPSRIGTDTQYF,TGTGCCAGCAGTTTCCCTAGCCGTATAGGCACAGATACGCAGTATTTT
-,-,TRBJ2-5,TRBV9,CASSVGHRQAQETQYF,TGTGCCAGCAGCGTCGGTCATCGGCAGGCGCAAGAGACCCAGTACTTC
TRBD2,-,TRBJ2-1,TRBV30,CAWTSGGRDEQFF,TGTGCCTGGACTAGCGGAGGGAGGGATGAGCAGTTCTTC
-,-,TRBJ1-1,TRBV6-5,CASSYINSNEAFF,TGTGCCAGCAGTTACATAAACAGTAACGAAGCTTTCTTT
TRBD1,-,TRBJ2-2,TRBV11-2,CASSLAVGQGATGTGELFF,TGTGCCAGCAGCTTAGCCGTGGGACAGGGGGCGACGGGCACCGGGGAGCTGTTTTTT
TRBD1,-,TRBJ1-3,TRBV7-9,CASSPTGFSGNTIYF,TGTGCCAGCAGCCCGACAGGGTTCTCTGGAAACACCATATATTTT
TRBD2,once,TRBJ2-5,TRBV7-9,CASSLGTSGAGGTQYF,TGTGCCAGCAGTTTAGGGACTAGCGGCGCCGGAGGGACCCAGTACTTC
TRBD2,-,TRBJ2-3,TRBV5-4,CASSQGLAADTQYF,TGTGCCAGCAGCCAAGGCCTAGCGGCAGATACGCAGTATTTT
TRBD1,-,TRBJ1-6,TRBV9,CASSAPGGQGYNSPLHF,TGTGCCAGCAGCGCGCCCGGGGGACAGGGCTATAATTCACCCCTCCACTTT
-,few,TRBJ2-7,TRBV7-6,CASSLALQGEETYEQYF,TGTGCCAGCAGCTTAGCGCTTCAAGGGGAGGAAACCTACGAGCAGTACTTC
-,-,TRBJ2-1,TRBV19,CASSIPGTLGNEQFF,TGTGCCAGTAGTATACCCGGGACACTGGGAAATGAGCAGTTCTTC
-,-,TRBJ1-1,TRBV25-1,CASSSTQGRFTEAFF,TGTGCCAGCAGTAGCACACAGGGAAGGTTCACTGAAGCTTTCTTT
-,-,TRBJ1-2,TRBV6-2/TRBV6-3,CASSSRTADSRRPHYGYTF,TGTGCCAGCAGCTCCAGAACGGCGGACAGTCGCAGACCCCACTATGGCTACACCTTC